Presented here are 11 T cell receptor beta chains from one specimen sequenced in a study of neurological immune-mediated disorders. From the 5' RACE reads, TCRdb called clonotypes with MiXCR, one entry per CDR3 protein. Seen here are some 48,000 distinct CDR3 sequences, around 14% observed once, and the top ten hold 4.5%. Time point specified: longitudinal time-point 2. Sequenced input: PBMCs. Source of these receptors: a male donor with HTLV-1-associated myelopathy (HAM/TSP).

This clonotype was recorded a few times. The chain carries TRBV7-8 and TRBJ1-3, with D uncertain. This CDR3 has 16 amino acids. Trimming removed 1 base from V and 1 base from J, with 11 bases in between. Germline V CDR1 and CDR2: SGHVS, FQNEAQ. CDR3 region: CASSLGASYSGNTIYF. CDR3 nucleotides: TGTGCCAGCAGCTTAGGGGCGAGTTATTCTGGAAACACCATATATTTT.

This clonotype was picked up many times. The genes are TRBV20-1 and TRBJ1-4; tentatively, D is TRBD1 (6 bases). Per the germline V gene, CDR1 is DFQATT and CDR2 is SNEGSKA (reference sequence). This CDR3 comprises 14 residues. V lost 3 bases and J 8 bases, leaving 16 bases between the germline ends. The CDR3 spells CSASKGIQGEKLFF. The DNA of the CDR3 is TGCAGTGCTAGTAAAGGGATTCAGGGGGAAAAACTGTTTTTT.

This clonotype occurred many times. The chain links TRBV4-2 to TRBJ2-2; D might be TRBD1 or TRBD2, each matching 6 bases. The CDR3 extends over 14 amino acids. Looked up from germline, CDR1 is LGHNA and CDR2 is YNFKEQ. Between the trimmed V and J ends, which lost 4 bases and 7 bases, there was a span of 13 bases. CDR3 DNA: TGTGCCAGCAGCCCGTTCGGGGGCTACGGGGAGCTGTTTTTT. This gives the protein CASSPFGGYGELFF.

The chain recombines TRBV5-6 with TRBJ2-5; possible D gene TRBD2, 6 bases. Germline loops: CDR1 SGHDT, CDR2 YYEEEE. The CDR3 length is 17 residues. V was cut by 4 bases and J by 4 bases, with 23 bases left in between. This chain's CDR3 is CASSEGGWGSWGETQYF. The CDR3, as DNA: TGTGCCAGCAGCGAGGGAGGATGGGGCTCCTGGGGAGAGACCCAGTACTTC.

This clonotype was recorded at least ten times. The chain couples TRBV29-1 to TRBJ1-6, with TRBD1 as a possible D gene (5 bases). With 6 bases removed from V and 4 bases from J, the gap between germline ends came to 7 bases. The V gene's germline CDR1 is SQVTM and CDR2 ANQGSEA. The CDR3 is made up of 12 amino acids. The CDR3 region has the DNA TGCAGCGTACAGGAGTATAATTCACCCCTCCACTTT. Its protein product is CSVQEYNSPLHF.

In its sample, this clonotype was seen many times. This chain connects TRBV28 to TRBJ2-3; D is unclear. This CDR3 is 14 amino acids long. With 8 bases removed from V and 6 bases from J, the gap between germline ends came to 18 bases. Germline CDR1 MDHEN, CDR2 SYDVKM. The CDR3, as DNA: TGTGCCAGCGGCCCCCGCGATGGTGTGGATACGCAGTATTTT. Its translation is CASGPRDGVDTQYF.

This clonotype was recorded at least ten times. The gene calls are TRBV5-1 and TRBJ2-1; TRBD1 aligns across 8 bases. This CDR3 has 13 residues. Germline-derived CDR1 and CDR2 are SGHRS and YFSETQ. The V gene end was trimmed by 5 bases and the J gene end by 6 bases; junction bases not matched to a gene: 4. The CDR3 nucleotides read TGCGCCAGCAGGATGACAGGGGCCAATGAGCAGTTCTTC. Its protein product is CASRMTGANEQFF.

This clonotype was recorded at least ten times. V usage is TRBV15 and J usage is TRBJ1-4; D is unresolved. The CDR3 runs to 16 residues. V lost 0 bases and J 1 base, leaving 9 bases between the germline ends. The germline gives CDR1 LNHNV, CDR2 YYDKDF (reference sequence). The CDR3 here is CATSRDPSLTNEKLFF. As DNA, the CDR3 is TGTGCCACCAGCAGAGACCCGAGTTTAACTAATGAAAAACTGTTTTTT.

This clonotype was picked up many times. The chain has TRBV29-1 and TRBJ2-7, with D possibly TRBD2 on 5 matching bases. Trimming shortened V by 5 bases and J by 0 bases, and 14 bases separated the two germline ends. Germline V lookup: CDR1 SQVTM, CDR2 ANQGSEA. CDR3 size: 14 residues. CDR3 amino acids: CSVHTEGSSYEQYF. DNA of the CDR3: TGCAGCGTTCACACTGAAGGGAGCTCCTACGAGCAGTACTTC.

The chain is built from TRBV20-1 and TRBJ2-5, with 7 bases identical to TRBD2. This CDR3 has 15 amino acids. CDR1 and CDR2 (germline): DFQATT, SNEGSKA (reference sequence). The trim removed 3 bases at V and 0 bases at J, leaving 7 bases unmatched. CDR3 DNA: TGCAGTGCTAGGTACAGCGGGGCAGACCAAGAGACCCAGTACTTC. This codes for CSARYSGADQETQYF.

Concerning this clonotype: A junction end diverges from the germline sequence, so it may reflect a read error. The rearrangement links TRBV10-2 to TRBJ2-7, with 8 bases that match TRBD2. The CDR3 contains 13 residues. Germline CDR1 WSHSY, CDR2 SAAADI. Here the CDR3 reads CASIIAGNYERYF. CDR3 DNA sequence: TGCGCCAGCATAATAGCGGGGAACTACGAGCGGTACTTC.